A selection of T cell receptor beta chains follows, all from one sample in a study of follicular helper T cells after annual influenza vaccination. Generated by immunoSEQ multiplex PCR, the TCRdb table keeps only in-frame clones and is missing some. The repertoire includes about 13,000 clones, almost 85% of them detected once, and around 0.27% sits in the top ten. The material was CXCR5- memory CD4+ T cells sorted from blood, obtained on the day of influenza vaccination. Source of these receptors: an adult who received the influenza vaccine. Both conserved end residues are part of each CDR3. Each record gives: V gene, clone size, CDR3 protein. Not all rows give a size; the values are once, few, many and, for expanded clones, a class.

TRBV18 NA CASSVGAQVNYGYTF
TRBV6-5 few CASSYGDLGSPLHF
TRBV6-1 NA CASSEVGQGYQPQHF
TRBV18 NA CASSPRQGAKGNTIYF
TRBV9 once CASSQTPLAGLQHEQYF
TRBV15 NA CATSRNSPKTGGGINTEAFF
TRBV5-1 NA CASSLDRPSTEAFF
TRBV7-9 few CASSLTISGNTIYF
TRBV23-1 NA CASGFTPGQEAGYTF
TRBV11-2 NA CASSFNRYNEQFF
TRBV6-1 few CASTRQETNYGYTF
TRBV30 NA CAWSVGDTQYF
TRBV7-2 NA CASSLVTGSGANVLTF